The 25 T cell receptor beta chains below were found in one sample sequenced in a study of read filtering for tumor transcriptome and immune sequencing. This library used 300 to 500 ng RNA and molecular barcoded adaptors spanning alpha/delta and beta/gamma chains. TCRdb processed the reads anew with MiXCR; each CDR3 protein has one entry. The sample lists roughly 6,000 distinct CDR3 sequences; 23% were seen once. Sequencing was carried out using a population of CD138-negative cells sorted from bone marrow. All receptors derive from a donor aged 40 or over with multiple myeloma.

The sample holds many counts of this clonotype. This chain uses TRBV7-2 with TRBJ2-3; no clear D. The CDR3 runs 14 residues. The germline V and J ends were trimmed by 4 bases and 2 bases, with 10 bases remaining between them. Germline CDR1 SGHTA, CDR2 FQGNSA. The CDR3 DNA is TGTGCCAGCAGCTCTAGTTACGACACAGATACGCAGTATTTT. Amino acid sequence: CASSSSYDTDTQYF. Combining the CDR3 with reference TRBV7-2 and TRBJ2-3 gives the whole variable domain GAGVSQSPSNKVTEKGKDVELRCDPISGHTALYWYRQSLGQGLEFLIYFQGNSAPDKSGLPSDRFSAERTGGSVSTLTIQRTQQEDSAVYLCASSSSYDTDTQYFGPGTRLTVL.

Regarding this clonotype: Germline and junction disagree at one end, which may indicate a read error. J is TRBJ2-2 and V is TRBV10-2; 13 bases match TRBD2. The CDR3 length is 15 residues. CDR1 and CDR2 (germline): WSHSY, SAAADI. The CDR3 protein is CASTGLAGNTGKLFF. DNA for the CDR3: TGCGCCAGCACGGGACTAGCGGGGAACACCGGGAAGCTGTTTTTT.

Concerning this clonotype: The junction differs from germline at one of its ends, possibly a read error. The chain links TRBV10-2 to TRBJ1-6; the match to TRBD1 covers 7 bases. The DNA matches TRBJ1-1 better at its end, which makes the J call doubtful. CDR3 length: 15 amino acids. The germline V gene encodes CDR1 WSHSY and CDR2 SAAADI. In DNA, the CDR3 is TGCGCCAGCAGTGAGTCTTCAGGGGGAGGGTCTGAGGCTTTCTTT. This translates into CASSESSGGGSEAFF.

Turning to this clonotype: It is likely a read error, because the conserved phenylalanine at the end of the CDR3 is missing. This chain links TRBV7-2 with TRBJ2-5; TRBD2 agrees at 15 bases. Germline CDR1 SGHTA, CDR2 FQGNSA. The length of the CDR3 is 17 residues. This chain's CDR3 is CASSLRGLAGGQGTQYS. DNA of the CDR3: TGTGCCAGCAGCTTAAGGGGACTAGCGGGAGGACAAGGGACCCAGTACTCC.

Ten or more counts support this clonotype. J is TRBJ1-2 and V is TRBV6-1; 7 nucleotides align to TRBD1. From germline, CDR1 is MNHNS and CDR2 SASEGT. The CDR3 runs 16 residues. V dropped 3 bases and J dropped 0; count of bases not matched to a gene: 7. The CDR3 here is CASSDRDSLANYGYTF. CDR3 sequence (DNA): TGTGCCAGCAGTGACCGGGACAGCCTGGCTAACTATGGCTACACCTTC.

The sample holds one count of this clonotype. Given the absence of the conserved phenylalanine or tryptophan at the CDR3 end, a read error is likely. The chain uses TRBV9 and TRBJ1-1; no clear D. Trimming stripped 6 bases from V and 3 bases from J, with 9 bases between. The CDR3 length is 12 residues. Per the germline V gene, CDR1 is SGDLS and CDR2 is YYNGEE. The CDR3 protein is CASTVGDTEAFI. The CDR3 coding sequence is TGTGCCAGCACCGTTGGGGACACTGAAGCTTTCATT.

This clonotype was picked up many times. The chain has TRBV19 and TRBJ2-3; either TRBD1 or TRBD2 may fit D (5 bases each). Trimming removed 4 bases from V and 2 bases from J, with 19 bases in between. The CDR3 spans 17 residues. Per germline, CDR1 LNHDA and CDR2 SQIVND (reference sequence). CDR3: CASSTGLGRTNTDTQYF. CDR3 in DNA: TGTGCCAGTAGTACGGGATTGGGGCGGACCAACACAGATACGCAGTATTTT.

This clonotype was picked up a small number of times. Compared with germline, one end of the junction differs, possibly owing to a read error. The chain recombines TRBV19 with TRBJ2-1; 11 positions agree with TRBD2. Germline V gene data show CDR1 as LNHDA and CDR2 as SQIVND (reference sequence). The CDR3 length is 16 residues. The CDR3 DNA follows: TGTGCCAGGATTATGCCCCTTCCTAGCGGGAGGAATGTGCAGTTCTTC. Protein: CARIMPLPSGRNVQFF.

About this clonotype itself: A single base is all that separates this from a far larger clone, so a read error is likely. CDR3 sequence (DNA): TGTGCCAGCAGTTACTCTCCGTCAGACGGTAAAGAGACCCAGTGCTTC. This gives the protein CASSYSPSDGKETQCF. The V and J genes are TRBV6-6 and TRBJ2-5; D is uncertain. In germline, CDR1 is MNHNY, CDR2 SVGAGI (reference sequence). This CDR3 is built from 16 residues.

This clonotype was detected only once. Possible read error: a much larger clone is one base away. The chain carries TRBV7-9 and TRBJ2-3; 7 bases are shared with TRBD1. CDR1 and CDR2 from the germline V gene are SEHNR and FQNEAQ (reference sequence). This CDR3 is 14 amino acids long. The CDR3 DNA sequence: TGTGCCATCAGCTTAGAGGGGGCGCAAGATACGCAGTATTTT. Residues: CAISLEGAQDTQYF.

Regarding this clonotype: With only one base between it and a far larger clone, this is likely a read error. The V and J genes are TRBV6-6 and TRBJ2-7; D unresolved. The CDR3 runs 13 residues. Germline V gene sequence: CDR1 MNHNY, CDR2 SVGAGI (reference sequence). CDR3 in DNA: TGTGGCAGCAGTTACTCGGGTGATGACGAGCAGTACTTC. Amino acids: CGSSYSGDDEQYF.

The genes are TRBV20-1 and TRBJ2-1; D is perhaps TRBD2 (6 bases). Germline V gene sequence: CDR1 DFQATT, CDR2 SNEGSKA (reference sequence). V lost 6 bases and J 15 bases, leaving 33 bases between the germline ends. The CDR3 has 16 amino acids. In DNA, the CDR3 is TGCAGTGCCTCACCCCCTCGACTAACGGGAGAGAATGGGCGGTTCTTC. Amino acids: CSASPPRLTGENGRFF.

Details on this clonotype: This may be a read error: a much more frequent sequence differs by one nucleotide. The chain links TRBV18 to TRBJ2-3; 9 positions match TRBD1. Germline loops: CDR1 KGHSH, CDR2 LQKENI. There are 15 residues in the CDR3. Trimming at V came to 3 bases and at J to 11 bases, leaving 12 bases not matched to a gene. CDR3: CASSPSGQGGGMQYF. The CDR3 DNA reads as TGTGCCAGCTCACCCTCGGGACAGGGTGGAGGTATGCAGTATTTT.

This clonotype was counted many times. CDR3 DNA sequence: TGTGCCAGCAGTTTAATCGGTTACGGCAATCAGCCCCAGCATTTT. It is translated as CASSLIGYGNQPQHF. The chain links TRBV27 to TRBJ1-5; D is ambiguous. Trimming cost V 2 bases and J 2 bases, with 10 bases left between them. The CDR3 is 15 amino acids. Germline CDR1 is MNHEY and CDR2 is SMNVEV (reference sequence).

In this sample, this clonotype turned up many times. The CDR3 sequence is CSARNRGVSGNEQFF. CDR3 in DNA: TGCAGTGCTAGGAACAGGGGAGTTTCGGGCAATGAGCAGTTCTTC. This rearrangement joins TRBV20-1 to TRBJ2-1; 7 bases match TRBD1. V gave up 3 bases and J gave up 6 bases; unmatched junction bases: 11. The CDR3 contains 15 residues. Germline CDR1 is DFQATT and CDR2 is SNEGSKA (reference sequence).

This clonotype was observed many times. The genes are TRBV28 and TRBJ1-2; D not certain. V was shortened by 1 base and J by 4 bases, with 10 bases between the two germline ends. The CDR3 runs to 14 residues. Germline values: CDR1 MDHEN, CDR2 SYDVKM. CDR3 loop: CASSLLTGSYGYTF. The CDR3 DNA reads TGTGCCAGCAGTTTATTAACTGGAAGCTATGGCTACACCTTC.

Many counts were recorded for this clonotype. The V call is TRBV19, the J call TRBJ1-5; 7 bases match TRBD1. From germline, CDR1 is LNHDA and CDR2 SQIVND (reference sequence). With 7 bases clipped from V and 4 bases from J, the junction kept 10 bases outside the gene matches. This CDR3 is 15 amino acids long. CDR3 sequence: CASNEMGQQNQPQHF. As DNA, the CDR3 is TGTGCCAGTAATGAGATGGGACAGCAAAATCAGCCCCAGCATTTT.

This clonotype was seen ten or more times. V usage is TRBV11-2 and J usage is TRBJ2-7; possible D gene TRBD2, 6 bases. V gave up 6 bases and J gave up 2 bases, with 14 bases separating them. The CDR3 is 14 amino acids. The germline CDR1 and CDR2 sequences are SGHAT and FQNNGV. CDR3 nucleotide sequence: TGTGCCAGCAGTTTTGGGACTCCCGCCTACGAGCAGTACTTC. As protein: CASSFGTPAYEQYF.

This clonotype was observed many times. The chain is built from TRBV5-4 and TRBJ2-1; 11 positions agree with TRBD2. Per germline, CDR1 SGHNT and CDR2 YYREEE (reference sequence). With 1 base clipped from V and 0 bases from J, the junction kept 6 bases outside the gene matches. This CDR3 region has 18 residues. The DNA of the CDR3 is TGTGCCAGCAGCTTGTCACCTAGCGGGGGGCCCTCCTACAATGAGCAGTTCTTC. The encoded protein is CASSLSPSGGPSYNEQFF.

This clonotype was counted many times. The chain recombines TRBV20-1 with TRBJ1-5; D possibly corresponds to TRBD1 (5 bases). V shed 5 bases and J shed 2 bases, with 16 bases lying between them. The V gene's germline CDR1 is DFQATT and CDR2 SNEGSKA (reference sequence). The CDR3 length is 15 residues. The CDR3 bases are TGCAGTGCTCGCCAAGGGGCTGATGGCAATCAGCCCCAGCATTTT. It translates to CSARQGADGNQPQHF.

Many counts were recorded for this clonotype. The chain uses TRBV28 and TRBJ1-2; D is perhaps TRBD1 (5 bases). The V gene's germline CDR1 is MDHEN and CDR2 SYDVKM. V was pared by 5 bases and J by 3 bases, with 16 bases between. CDR3 length equals 15 residues. The CDR3 sequence: CASSRGGVVYYGYTF. CDR3 coding DNA: TGTGCCAGCAGTCGGGGAGGGGTAGTATACTATGGCTACACCTTC.

A word on this clonotype: One end of the junction varies from germline; a read error may be responsible. The J gene is TRBJ2-3, the V gene TRBV7-3; 9 bases are shared with TRBD2. CDR1 SGHTA and CDR2 FQGTGA come from the germline V gene. The CDR3 length is 14 residues. Written as DNA, the CDR3 is TGCGCCAGCAGCCCGGGACTAGCACCAGATACGCAGTATTTT. It is translated as CASSPGLAPDTQYF.

This clonotype has ten or more counts. This sequence joins TRBV7-2 and TRBJ2-3; 10 nucleotides agree with TRBD2. This CDR3 spans 17 amino acids. The germline gives CDR1 SGHTA, CDR2 FQGNSA. V lost 1 base, J lost 6 bases, and 10 bases stayed unmatched. CDR3 in amino acids: CASSLEPAGGPVDTQYF. Written as DNA, the CDR3 is TGTGCCAGCAGCTTAGAGCCAGCGGGAGGGCCTGTGGATACGCAGTATTTT.

The V call is TRBV6-2 or TRBV6-3, the J call TRBJ1-1; D perhaps matches TRBD1 (5 bases). CDR3 length: 13 residues. The germline CDR1 and CDR2 sequences are MNHEY and SVGEGT. The V end lost 6 bases, the J end lost 6 bases, and 14 bases lay between the germline ends. CDR3 sequence (DNA): TGTGCCAGCAGCGGTAAGGGGATGGCTGAAGCTTTCTTT. Its translation is CASSGKGMAEAFF.

This clonotype counts as medium-sized. V gene TRBV30 combines with J gene TRBJ2-1, with TRBD2 identical over 8 bases. Unmatched junction bases numbered 7, after V lost 0 bases and J lost 3 bases. CDR1 and CDR2 from the germline V gene are GTSNPN and SVGIG (reference sequence). The length of the CDR3 is 16 residues. The CDR3 protein is CAWSVLGAGVYNEQFF. CDR3 nucleotides: TGTGCCTGGAGTGTACTAGGAGCGGGAGTCTACAATGAGCAGTTCTTC.